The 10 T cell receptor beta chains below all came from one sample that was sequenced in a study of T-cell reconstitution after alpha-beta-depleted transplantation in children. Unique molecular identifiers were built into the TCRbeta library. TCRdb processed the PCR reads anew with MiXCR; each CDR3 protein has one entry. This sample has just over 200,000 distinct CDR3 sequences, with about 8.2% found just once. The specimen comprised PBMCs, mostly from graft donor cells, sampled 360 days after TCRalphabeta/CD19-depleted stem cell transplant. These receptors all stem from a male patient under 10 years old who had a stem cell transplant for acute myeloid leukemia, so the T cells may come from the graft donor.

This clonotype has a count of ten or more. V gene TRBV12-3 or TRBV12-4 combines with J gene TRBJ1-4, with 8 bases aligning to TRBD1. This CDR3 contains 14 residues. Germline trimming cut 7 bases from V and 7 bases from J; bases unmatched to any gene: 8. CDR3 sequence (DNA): TGTGCCAGCACCGTGACAGGGGCGGGTGAAAAACTGTTTTTT. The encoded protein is CASTVTGAGEKLFF.

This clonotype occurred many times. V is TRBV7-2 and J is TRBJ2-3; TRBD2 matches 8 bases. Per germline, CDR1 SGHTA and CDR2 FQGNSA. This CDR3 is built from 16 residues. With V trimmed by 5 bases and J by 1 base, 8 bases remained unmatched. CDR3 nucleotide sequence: TGTGCCAGCAGCCAAAACCAAGCGGGAGGCACAGATACGCAGTATTTT. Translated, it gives CASSQNQAGGTDTQYF. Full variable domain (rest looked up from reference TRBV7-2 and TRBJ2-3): GAGVSQSPSNKVTEKGKDVELRCDPISGHTALYWYRQSLGQGLEFLIYFQGNSAPDKSGLPSDRFSAERTGGSVSTLTIQRTQQEDSAVYLCASSQNQAGGTDTQYFGPGTRLTVL.

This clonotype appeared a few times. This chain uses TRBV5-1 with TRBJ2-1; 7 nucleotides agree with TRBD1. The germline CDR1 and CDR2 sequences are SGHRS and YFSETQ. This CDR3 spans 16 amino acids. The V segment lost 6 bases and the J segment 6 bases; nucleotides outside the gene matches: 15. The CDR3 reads CASTFGDSNRRNEQFF. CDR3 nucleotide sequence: TGCGCCAGCACCTTCGGGGACAGCAATAGGCGCAATGAGCAGTTCTTC.

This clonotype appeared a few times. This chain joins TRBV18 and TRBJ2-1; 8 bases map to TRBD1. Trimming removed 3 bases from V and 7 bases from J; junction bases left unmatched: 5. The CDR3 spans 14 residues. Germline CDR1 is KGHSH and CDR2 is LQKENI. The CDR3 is CASSPMTGDNEQFF. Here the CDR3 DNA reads TGTGCCAGCTCACCGATGACAGGGGATAATGAGCAGTTCTTC.

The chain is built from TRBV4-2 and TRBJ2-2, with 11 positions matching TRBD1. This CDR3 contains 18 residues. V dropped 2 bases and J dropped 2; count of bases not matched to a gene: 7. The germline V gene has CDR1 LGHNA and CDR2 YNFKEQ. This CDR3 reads CASSQLGGTGGNTGELFF. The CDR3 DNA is TGTGCCAGCAGCCAACTCGGTGGGACAGGGGGAAACACCGGGGAGCTGTTTTTT.

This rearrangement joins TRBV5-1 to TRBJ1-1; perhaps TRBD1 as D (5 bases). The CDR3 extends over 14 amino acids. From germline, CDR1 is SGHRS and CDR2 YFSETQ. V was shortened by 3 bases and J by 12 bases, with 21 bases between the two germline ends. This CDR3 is CASSSLNRGLFSFF. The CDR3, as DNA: TGCGCCAGCAGCTCCCTCAACCGGGGCCTGTTTTCTTTCTTT.

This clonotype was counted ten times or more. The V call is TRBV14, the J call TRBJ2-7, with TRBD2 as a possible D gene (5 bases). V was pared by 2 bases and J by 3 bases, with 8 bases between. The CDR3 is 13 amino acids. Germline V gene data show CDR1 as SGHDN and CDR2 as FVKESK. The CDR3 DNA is TGTGCCAGCAGCCAACGAGGGTACTACGAGCAGTACTTC. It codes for CASSQRGYYEQYF. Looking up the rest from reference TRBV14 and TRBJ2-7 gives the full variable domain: EAGVTQFPSHSVIEKGQTVTLRCDPISGHDNLYWYRRVMGKEIKFLLHFVKESKQDESGMPNNRFLAERTGGTYSTLKVQPAELEDSGVYFCASSQRGYYEQYFGPGTRLTVT.

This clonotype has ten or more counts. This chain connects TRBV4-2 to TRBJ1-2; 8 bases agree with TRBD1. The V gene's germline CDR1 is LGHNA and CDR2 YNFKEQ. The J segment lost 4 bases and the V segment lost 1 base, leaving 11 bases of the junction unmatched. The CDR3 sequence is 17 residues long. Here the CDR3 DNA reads TGTGCCAGCAGCCAAGTTTCGGGACAGGCGGTTTCCTATGGCTACACCTTC. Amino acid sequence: CASSQVSGQAVSYGYTF.

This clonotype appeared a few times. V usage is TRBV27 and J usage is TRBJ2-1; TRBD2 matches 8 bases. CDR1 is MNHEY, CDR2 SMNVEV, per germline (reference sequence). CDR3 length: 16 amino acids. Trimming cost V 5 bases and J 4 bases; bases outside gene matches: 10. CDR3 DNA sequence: TGTGCCAGCAGTCCCCCCGCGGGGGGTCCATACAATGAGCAGTTCTTC. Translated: CASSPPAGGPYNEQFF.

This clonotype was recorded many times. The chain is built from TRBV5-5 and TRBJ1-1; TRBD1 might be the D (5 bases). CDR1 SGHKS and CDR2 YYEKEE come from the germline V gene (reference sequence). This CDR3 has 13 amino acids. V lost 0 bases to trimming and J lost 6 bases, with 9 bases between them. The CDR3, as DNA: TGTGCCAGCAGCTTGGACAGGCTTGCTGAAGCTTTCTTT. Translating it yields CASSLDRLAEAFF.